Below, 14 T cell receptor beta chains from the same sample are listed, as sequenced in a study of blood T cells in healthy people across ages. A J-beta primer mix and a sample-barcoded 5' primer were used in a second PCR of about 7 to 12 cycles. TCRdb independently ran MiXCR on the 5' RACE reads; one entry per CDR3 protein. The table shows more than 1,400,000 distinct CDR3 sequences, with 35% to 45% occurring only once. Input material: blood. These receptors originate from a woman aged 18-29 years in good health.

Only a few counts were recorded for this clonotype. The chain joins TRBV20-1 to TRBJ2-5; D not certain. The CDR3 covers 13 residues. Trimming took off 3 bases at V and 5 bases at J, with 13 bases between the two ends. The germline V gene has CDR1 DFQATT and CDR2 SNEGSKA (reference sequence). The CDR3 sequence is CSASLGLGETQYF. For the CDR3, the DNA is TGCAGTGCTAGTCTGGGTTTAGGGGAGACCCAGTACTTC.

This clonotype was picked up a small number of times. This chain links TRBV6-4 with TRBJ2-7; 8 bases fit TRBD2. There are 15 residues in the CDR3. Trimming took 3 bases from V and 4 from J; bases not matched to a gene: 8. Germline V gene sequence: CDR1 MRHNA, CDR2 SNTAGT. CDR3 bases: TGTGCCAGCAGTGAAAGCGCTAGCGGGTTGTACGAGCAGTACTTC. It codes for CASSESASGLYEQYF.

The chain has TRBV6-6 and TRBJ2-1; D is uncertain. In germline, CDR1 is MNHNY, CDR2 SVGAGI (reference sequence). V lost 4 bases and J 8 bases, leaving 9 bases between the germline ends. The CDR3 has 12 residues. In DNA, the CDR3 is TGTGCCAGCAGTTTCCTAGTCCATGAGCAGTTCTTC. It specifies CASSFLVHEQFF.

The table lists this clonotype with a few counts. The chain employs TRBV6-5 and TRBJ2-6; perhaps TRBD1 as D (6 bases). V was shortened by 4 bases and J by 0 bases, with 10 bases between the two germline ends. CDR1 and CDR2 (germline): MNHEY, SVGAGI. CDR3 length: 16 amino acids. DNA of the CDR3: TGTGCCAGCAGTTGGACAGCCCACTCTGGGGCCAACGTCCTGACTTTC. Translation: CASSWTAHSGANVLTF.

The chain is built from TRBV12-3 or TRBV12-4 and TRBJ2-7; D is possibly TRBD1 (5 bases). The CDR3 is 15 amino acids. Trimming left V 4 bases short and J 0 bases short, with 13 bases between. This chain's CDR3 is CASSSPRQSSYEQYF. CDR3 coding DNA: TGTGCCAGCAGTTCTCCTAGACAGAGCTCCTACGAGCAGTACTTC.

The V gene is TRBV19, the J gene TRBJ2-3; 7 bases fit TRBD2. With V trimmed by 8 bases and J by 0 bases, 11 bases remained unmatched. Germline CDR1 LNHDA, CDR2 SQIVND (reference sequence). This CDR3 has 16 residues. CDR3 nucleotides: TGTGCCAGTTCCCGGGGAGCGGGGTATAGCACAGATACGCAGTATTTT. Translation: CASSRGAGYSTDTQYF.

CDR3 protein: CASRKGDTQYF. CDR3 coding DNA: TGTGCCAGCCGTAAGGGAGATACGCAGTATTTT. The rearrangement links TRBV12-3 or TRBV12-4 to TRBJ2-3, with D uncertain. CDR3 length: 11 residues. The V end was cut by 8 bases, the J end by 5 bases, with 8 bases between.

The CDR3 reads CASSSGRVKFF. CDR3 coding DNA: TGTGCCAGCAGCTCCGGACGAGTGAAGTTCTTC. The rearrangement links TRBV7-2 to TRBJ2-1; no clear D. CDR1 and CDR2 from the germline V gene are SGHTA and FQGNSA. This CDR3 is built from 11 residues. Trimming stripped 4 bases from V and 14 bases from J, with 12 bases between.

In its sample, this clonotype was seen a few times. The rearrangement joins TRBV11-2 to TRBJ2-5; weak D call: TRBD1 (5 bases). V dropped 1 base and J dropped 7 bases, with 13 bases sitting between them. Germline loops: CDR1 SGHAT, CDR2 FQNNGV. CDR3 length equals 14 residues. As DNA, the CDR3 is TGTGCCAGCAGCTTAGCAGGAGATACAGGGACCCAGTACTTC. Its translation is CASSLAGDTGTQYF.

This chain links TRBV4-1 with TRBJ2-1, with D perhaps assigned TRBD1 or TRBD2 (5 bases each). The CDR3 is 14 amino acids. Trimming removed 3 bases from V and 6 bases from J, with 12 bases in between. The germline CDR1 and CDR2 sequences are MGHRA and YSYEKL. The CDR3: CASSQNWGSNEQFF. CDR3 sequence (DNA): TGCGCCAGCAGCCAGAATTGGGGGAGCAATGAGCAGTTCTTC.

This clonotype was counted many times. The chain recombines TRBV2 with TRBJ2-2, with D maybe TRBD1 (5 bases). Germline loops: CDR1 SNHLY, CDR2 FYNNEI. Trimming removed 5 bases from V and 4 bases from J, with 14 bases in between. CDR3 length: 15 residues. The CDR3 nucleotides read TGTGCCAGCAGTTCGGCAGGGCTGGGCACCGGGGAGCTGTTTTTT. Residues: CASSSAGLGTGELFF.

A remark on this clonotype: At one end, the junction sequence differs from germline, possibly due to a read error. The J gene is TRBJ1-1, the V gene TRBV12-3 or TRBV12-4; possible D gene TRBD1, 5 bases. This CDR3 comprises 13 residues. The DNA of the CDR3 is TGTGTCAGCAGCCGAGGGGCAGGCACTGAAGCTTTCTTT. This sequence encodes CVSSRGAGTEAFF.

V is TRBV12-3 or TRBV12-4 and J is TRBJ1-2; a possible D gene is TRBD1 (5 bases). The CDR3 loop spans 15 amino acids. V was cut by 6 bases and J by 2 bases, with 16 bases left in between. This CDR3 reads CASSLSGRENYGYTF. For the CDR3, the DNA is TGTGCCAGCAGCCTAAGTGGCAGGGAAAACTATGGCTACACCTTC.

Here the CDR3 reads CASSIPGGTEAFF. Here the CDR3 DNA reads TGTGCCAGCAGCATTCCCGGGGGCACTGAAGCTTTCTTT. This sequence joins TRBV5-5 and TRBJ1-1; D is perhaps TRBD1 (5 bases). The V and J ends lost 4 bases and 4 bases respectively, with 11 bases between them. CDR1 is SGHKS and CDR2 is YYEKEE in the germline V gene (reference sequence). The CDR3 covers 13 residues.